This T cell receptor (beta chain) is from a study of radiotherapy plus CTLA-4 blockade in lung cancer (dated by TCRdb to the late 2010s). Study-level background: Objective responses occurred in approximately 19% of enrolled patients, and around 29% achieved disease control. Paper-wide results and their limitations: Early dynamic changes in blood T cell clones, together with increased serum interferon-beta after radiation, were reported as the strongest predictors of response. After treatment with radiotherapy and ipilimumab, TCR clones that originated in tumors expanded in peripheral blood.

In this study, focal radiation therapy paired with CTLA-4 blockade (ipilimumab) was tested in patients who had chemo-refractory metastatic non-small-cell lung cancer. Note on this clone: The antigen it binds to is not known. Nothing much larger sits one base from this clone, and base qualities are not available.

Libraries were made using the immunoSEQ multiplex PCR assay. TCRdb carries this immuneACCESS record with in-frame sequences only. Its versions omit some clonotypes, under half of them owing to an unresolved V gene in the studies checked, with the rest unexplained. The sample records 90,000 to 130,000 clones, roughly four fifths of which are singletons. The top ten clonotypes cover roughly 3.5% of the sample. The TCR originated in a human donor with non-small cell lung cancer that progressed on radiotherapy plus ipilimumab. Some clones in this sample may be carry-over from other donors' samples. This material consisted of peripheral blood, taken from a patient treated with radiotherapy plus ipilimumab.

The CDR3 is CASSQTGPQETQYF. The DNA sequence reads TGTGCCAGCAGTCAGACCGGGCCCCAAGAGACCCAGTACTTC. The rearrangement combines TRBV7-3 with TRBJ2-5; the D gene is not confidently resolved. The germline V gene supplies CDR1 SGHTA and CDR2 FQGTGA. V is clipped by 6 bases and J by 1 base, and the sequence between their germline boundaries is 12 bases long. The CDR3 covers 14 residues, taking in both the cysteine and the phenylalanine. Only the CDR3 part of the read is kept: 42 bases, read in frame from the first base.